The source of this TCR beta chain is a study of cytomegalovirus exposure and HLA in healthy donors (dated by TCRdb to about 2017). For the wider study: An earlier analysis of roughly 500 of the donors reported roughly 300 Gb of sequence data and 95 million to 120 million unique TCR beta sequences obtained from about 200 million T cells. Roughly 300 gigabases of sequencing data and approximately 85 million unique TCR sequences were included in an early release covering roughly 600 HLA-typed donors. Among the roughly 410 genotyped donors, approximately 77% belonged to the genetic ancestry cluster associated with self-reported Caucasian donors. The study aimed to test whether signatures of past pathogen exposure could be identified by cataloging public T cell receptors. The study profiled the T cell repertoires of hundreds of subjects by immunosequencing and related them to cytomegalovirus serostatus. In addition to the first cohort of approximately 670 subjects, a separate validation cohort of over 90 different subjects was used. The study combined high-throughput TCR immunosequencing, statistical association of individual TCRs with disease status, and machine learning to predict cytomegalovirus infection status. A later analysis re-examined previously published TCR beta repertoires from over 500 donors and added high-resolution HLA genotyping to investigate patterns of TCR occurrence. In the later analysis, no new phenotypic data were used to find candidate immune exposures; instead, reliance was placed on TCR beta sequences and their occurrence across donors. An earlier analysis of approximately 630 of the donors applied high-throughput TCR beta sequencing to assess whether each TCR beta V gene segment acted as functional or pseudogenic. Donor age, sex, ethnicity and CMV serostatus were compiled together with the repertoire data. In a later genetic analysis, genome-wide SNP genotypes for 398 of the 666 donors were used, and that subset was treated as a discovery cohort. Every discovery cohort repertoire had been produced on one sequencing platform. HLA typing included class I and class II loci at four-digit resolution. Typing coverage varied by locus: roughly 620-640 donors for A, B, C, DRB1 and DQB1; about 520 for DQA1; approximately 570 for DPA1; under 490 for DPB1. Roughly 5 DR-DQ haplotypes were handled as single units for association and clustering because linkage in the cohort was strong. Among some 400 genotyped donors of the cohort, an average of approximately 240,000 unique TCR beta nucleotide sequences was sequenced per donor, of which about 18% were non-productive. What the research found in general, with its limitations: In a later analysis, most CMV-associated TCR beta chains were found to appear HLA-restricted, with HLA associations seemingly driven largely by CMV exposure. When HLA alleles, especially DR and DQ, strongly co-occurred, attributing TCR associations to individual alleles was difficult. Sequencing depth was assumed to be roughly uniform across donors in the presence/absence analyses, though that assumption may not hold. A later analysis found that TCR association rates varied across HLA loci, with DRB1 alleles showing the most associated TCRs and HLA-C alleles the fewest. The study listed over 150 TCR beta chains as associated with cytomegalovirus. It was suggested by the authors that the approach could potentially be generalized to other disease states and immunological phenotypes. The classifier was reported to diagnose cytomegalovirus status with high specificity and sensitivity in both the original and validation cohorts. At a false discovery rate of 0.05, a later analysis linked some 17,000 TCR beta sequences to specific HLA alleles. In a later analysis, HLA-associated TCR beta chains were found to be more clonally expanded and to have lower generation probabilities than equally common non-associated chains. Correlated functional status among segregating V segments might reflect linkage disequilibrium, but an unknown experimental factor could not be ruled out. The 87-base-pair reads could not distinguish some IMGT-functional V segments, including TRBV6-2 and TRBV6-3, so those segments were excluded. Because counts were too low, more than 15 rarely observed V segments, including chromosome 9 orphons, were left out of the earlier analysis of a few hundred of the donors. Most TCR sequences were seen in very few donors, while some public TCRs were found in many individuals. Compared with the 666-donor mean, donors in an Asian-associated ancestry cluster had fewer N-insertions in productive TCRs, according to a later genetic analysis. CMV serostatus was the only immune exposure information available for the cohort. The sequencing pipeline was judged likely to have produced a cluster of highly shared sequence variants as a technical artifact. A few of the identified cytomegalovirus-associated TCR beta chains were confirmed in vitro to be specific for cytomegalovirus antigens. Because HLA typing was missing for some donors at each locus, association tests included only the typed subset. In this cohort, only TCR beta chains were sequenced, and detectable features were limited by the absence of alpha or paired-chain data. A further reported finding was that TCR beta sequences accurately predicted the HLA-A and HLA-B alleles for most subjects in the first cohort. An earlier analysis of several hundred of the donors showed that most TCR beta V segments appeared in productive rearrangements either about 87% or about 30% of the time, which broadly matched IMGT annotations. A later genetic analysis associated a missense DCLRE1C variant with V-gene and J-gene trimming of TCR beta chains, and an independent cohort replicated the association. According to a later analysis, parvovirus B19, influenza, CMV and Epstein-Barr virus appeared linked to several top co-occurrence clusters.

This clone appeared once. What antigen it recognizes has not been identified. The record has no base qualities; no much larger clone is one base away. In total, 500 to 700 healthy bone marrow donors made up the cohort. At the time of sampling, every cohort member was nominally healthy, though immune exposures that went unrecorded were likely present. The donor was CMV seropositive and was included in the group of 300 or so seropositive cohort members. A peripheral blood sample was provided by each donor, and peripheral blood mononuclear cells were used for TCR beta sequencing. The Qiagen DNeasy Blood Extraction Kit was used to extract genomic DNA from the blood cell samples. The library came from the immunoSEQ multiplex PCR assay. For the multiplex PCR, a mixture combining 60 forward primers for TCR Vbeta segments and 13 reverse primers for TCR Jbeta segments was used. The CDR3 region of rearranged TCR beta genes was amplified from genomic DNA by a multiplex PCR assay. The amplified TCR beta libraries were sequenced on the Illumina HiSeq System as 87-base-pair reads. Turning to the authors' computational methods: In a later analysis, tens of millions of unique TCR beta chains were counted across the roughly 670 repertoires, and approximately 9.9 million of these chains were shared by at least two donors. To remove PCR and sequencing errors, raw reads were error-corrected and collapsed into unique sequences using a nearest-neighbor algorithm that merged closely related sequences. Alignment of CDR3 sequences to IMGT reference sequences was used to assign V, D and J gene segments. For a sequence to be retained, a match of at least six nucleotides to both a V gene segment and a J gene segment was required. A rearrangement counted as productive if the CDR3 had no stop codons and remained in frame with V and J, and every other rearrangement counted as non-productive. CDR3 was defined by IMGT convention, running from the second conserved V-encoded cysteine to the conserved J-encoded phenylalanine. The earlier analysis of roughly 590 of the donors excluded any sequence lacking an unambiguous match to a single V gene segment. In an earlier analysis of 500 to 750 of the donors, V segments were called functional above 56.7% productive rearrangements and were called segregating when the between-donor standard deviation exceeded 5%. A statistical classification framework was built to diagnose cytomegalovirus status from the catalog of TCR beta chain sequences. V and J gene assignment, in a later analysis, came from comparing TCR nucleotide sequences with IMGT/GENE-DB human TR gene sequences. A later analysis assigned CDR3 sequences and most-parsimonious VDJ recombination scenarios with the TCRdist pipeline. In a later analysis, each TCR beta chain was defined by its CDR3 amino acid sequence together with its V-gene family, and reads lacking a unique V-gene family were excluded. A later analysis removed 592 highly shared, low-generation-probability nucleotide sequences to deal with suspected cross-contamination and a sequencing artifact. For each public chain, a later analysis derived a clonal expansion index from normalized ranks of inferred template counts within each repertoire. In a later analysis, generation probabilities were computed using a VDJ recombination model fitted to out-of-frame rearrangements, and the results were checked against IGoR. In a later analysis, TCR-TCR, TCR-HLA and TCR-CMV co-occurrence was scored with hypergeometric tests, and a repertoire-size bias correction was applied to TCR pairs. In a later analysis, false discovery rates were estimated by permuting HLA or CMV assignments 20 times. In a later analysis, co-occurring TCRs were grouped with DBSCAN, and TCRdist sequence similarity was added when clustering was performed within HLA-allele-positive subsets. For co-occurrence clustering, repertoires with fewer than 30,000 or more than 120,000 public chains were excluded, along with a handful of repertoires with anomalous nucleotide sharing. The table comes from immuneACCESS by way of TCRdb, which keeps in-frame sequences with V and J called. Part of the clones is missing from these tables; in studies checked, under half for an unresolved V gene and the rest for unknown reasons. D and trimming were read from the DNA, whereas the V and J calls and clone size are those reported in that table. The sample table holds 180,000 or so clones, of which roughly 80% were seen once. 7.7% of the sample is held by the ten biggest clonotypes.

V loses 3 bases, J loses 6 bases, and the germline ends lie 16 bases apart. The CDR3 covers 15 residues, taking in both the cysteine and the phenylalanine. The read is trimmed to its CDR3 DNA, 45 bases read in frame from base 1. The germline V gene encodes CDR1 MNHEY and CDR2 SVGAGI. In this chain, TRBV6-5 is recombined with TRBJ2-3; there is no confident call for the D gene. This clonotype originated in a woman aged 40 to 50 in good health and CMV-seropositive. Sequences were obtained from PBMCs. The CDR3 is CASSYTRGRSDTQYF. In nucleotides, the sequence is TGTGCCAGCAGTTATACGCGCGGAAGAAGTGATACGCAGTATTTT.